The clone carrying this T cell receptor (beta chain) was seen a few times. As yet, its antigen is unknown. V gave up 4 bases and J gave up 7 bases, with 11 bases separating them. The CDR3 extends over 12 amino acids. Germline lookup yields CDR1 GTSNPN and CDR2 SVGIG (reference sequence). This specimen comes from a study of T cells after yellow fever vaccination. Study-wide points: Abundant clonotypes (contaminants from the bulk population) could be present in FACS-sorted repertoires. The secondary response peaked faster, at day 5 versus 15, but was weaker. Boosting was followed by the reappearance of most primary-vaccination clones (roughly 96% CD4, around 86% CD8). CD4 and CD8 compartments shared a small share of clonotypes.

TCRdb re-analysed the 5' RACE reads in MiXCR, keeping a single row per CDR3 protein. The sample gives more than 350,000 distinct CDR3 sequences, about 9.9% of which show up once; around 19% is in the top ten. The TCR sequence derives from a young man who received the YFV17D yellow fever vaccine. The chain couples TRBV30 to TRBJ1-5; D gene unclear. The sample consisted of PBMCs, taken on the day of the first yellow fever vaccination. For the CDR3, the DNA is TGTGCCTGGACGGACGGGTTCCAGCCCCAGCATTTT. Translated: CAWTDGFQPQHF.